This T cell receptor (beta chain) derives from a study of cytotoxic CD8 clonotypes in ibrutinib-treated CLL. The ends were cut back, 0 bases at V and 0 bases at J, with 5 bases in the middle. Germline CDR1 reads LGHNA; CDR2 reads YSLEER. CDR3 size: 14 residues. Repertoires were generated with immunoSEQ multiplex PCR, while TCRdb's copy carries only in-frame clones and drops some. The sample shows around 300,000 clones, 80% of them seen only once. The rearrangement joins TRBV4-3 to TRBJ1-1; D unresolved. The source is a human donor with chronic lymphocytic leukemia. The starting material was PBMCs, obtained before ibrutinib treatment. In DNA form, the CDR3 reads TGCGCCAGCAGCCAAGAATACGTGAACACTGAAGCTTTCTTT. It specifies CASSQEYVNTEAFF.